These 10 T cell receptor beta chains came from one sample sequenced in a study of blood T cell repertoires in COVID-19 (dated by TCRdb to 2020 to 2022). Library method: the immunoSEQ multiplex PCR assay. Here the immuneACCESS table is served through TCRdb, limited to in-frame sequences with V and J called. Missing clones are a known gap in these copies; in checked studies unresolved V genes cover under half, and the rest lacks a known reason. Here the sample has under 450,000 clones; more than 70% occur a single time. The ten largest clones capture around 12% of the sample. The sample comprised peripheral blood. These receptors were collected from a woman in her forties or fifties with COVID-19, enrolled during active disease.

CDR3: CASSPGHMNTGELFF. CDR3 nucleotide sequence: TGTGCCAGCAGTCCGGGACATATGAACACCGGGGAGCTGTTTTTT. The chain employs TRBV21-1 and TRBJ2-2; the table's D call TRBD1 went unverified against the DNA. TRBV21-1 is shown as a pseudogene. This CDR3 has 15 residues.

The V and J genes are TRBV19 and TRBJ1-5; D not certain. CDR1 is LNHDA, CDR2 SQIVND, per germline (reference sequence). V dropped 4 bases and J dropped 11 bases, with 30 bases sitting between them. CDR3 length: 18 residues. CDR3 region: CASSTDLGRSHTSRSQHF. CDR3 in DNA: TGTGCCAGTAGTACGGACTTAGGTCGGAGCCACACTTCAAGGTCCCAGCATTTT. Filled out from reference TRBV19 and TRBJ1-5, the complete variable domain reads DGGITQSPKYLFRKEGQNVTLSCEQNLNHDAMYWYRQDPGQGLRLIYYSQIVNDFQKGDIAEGYSVSREKKESFPLTVTSAQKNPTAFYLCASSTDLGRSHTSRSQHFGDGTRLSIL.

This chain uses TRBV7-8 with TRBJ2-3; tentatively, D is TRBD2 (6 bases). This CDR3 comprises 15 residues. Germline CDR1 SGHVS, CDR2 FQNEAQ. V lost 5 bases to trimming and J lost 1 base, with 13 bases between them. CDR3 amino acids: CASSQEEGGTDTQYF. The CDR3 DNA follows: TGTGCCAGCAGCCAGGAGGAGGGTGGCACAGATACGCAGTATTTT.

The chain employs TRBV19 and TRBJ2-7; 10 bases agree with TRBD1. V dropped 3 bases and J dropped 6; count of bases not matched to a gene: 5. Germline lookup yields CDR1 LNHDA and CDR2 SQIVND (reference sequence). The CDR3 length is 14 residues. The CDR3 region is CASSMRQGAGEQYF. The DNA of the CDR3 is TGTGCCAGTAGTATGAGACAGGGGGCCGGCGAGCAGTACTTC.

The CDR3 sequence: CASSLGPGQGRAFF. DNA for the CDR3: TGTGCCAGCAGCTTGGGGCCCGGACAGGGAAGAGCTTTCTTT. This chain connects TRBV11-2 to TRBJ1-1, with 8 bases identical to TRBD1. CDR1 and CDR2 from the germline V gene are SGHAT and FQNNGV. J lost 10 bases, V lost 3 bases, and 10 bases had no gene match. The CDR3 is made up of 14 amino acids.

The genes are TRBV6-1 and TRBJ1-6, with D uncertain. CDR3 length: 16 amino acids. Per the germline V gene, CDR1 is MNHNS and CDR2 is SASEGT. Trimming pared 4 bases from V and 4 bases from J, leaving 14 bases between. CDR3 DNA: TGTGCCAGCAGTGTCGAGAAAGCGCGGTATAATTCACCCCTCCACTTT. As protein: CASSVEKARYNSPLHF.

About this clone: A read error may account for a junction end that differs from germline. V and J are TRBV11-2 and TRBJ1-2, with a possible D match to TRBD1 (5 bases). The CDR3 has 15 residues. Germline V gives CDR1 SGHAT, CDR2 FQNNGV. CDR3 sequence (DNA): TGTGCCAGCAGCCTAGACCCGACAGAAACTTATGGCTACACCTTC. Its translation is CASSLDPTETYGYTF.

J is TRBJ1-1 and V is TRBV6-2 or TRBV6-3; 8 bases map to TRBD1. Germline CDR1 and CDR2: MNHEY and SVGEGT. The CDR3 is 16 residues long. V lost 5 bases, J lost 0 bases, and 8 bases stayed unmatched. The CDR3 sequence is CASSARDRLMNTEAFF. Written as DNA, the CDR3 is TGTGCCAGCAGTGCTAGGGACAGGCTCATGAACACTGAAGCTTTCTTT.

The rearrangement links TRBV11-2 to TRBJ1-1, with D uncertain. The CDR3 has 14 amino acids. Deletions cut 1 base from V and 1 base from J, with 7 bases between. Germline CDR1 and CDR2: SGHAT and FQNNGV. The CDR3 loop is CASSLVAGNTEAFF. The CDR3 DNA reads TGTGCCAGCAGCTTAGTGGCGGGGAACACTGAAGCTTTCTTT. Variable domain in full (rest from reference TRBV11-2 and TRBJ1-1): EAGVAQSPRYKIIEKRQSVAFWCNPISGHATLYWYQQILGQGPKLLIQFQNNGVVDDSQLPKDRFSAERLKGVDSTLKIQPAKLEDSAVYLCASSLVAGNTEAFFGQGTRLTVV.

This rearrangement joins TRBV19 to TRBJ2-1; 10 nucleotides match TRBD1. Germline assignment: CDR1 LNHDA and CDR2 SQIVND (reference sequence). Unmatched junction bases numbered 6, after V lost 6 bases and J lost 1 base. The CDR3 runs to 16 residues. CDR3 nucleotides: TGTGCCAGTAGAGACAGGGGGCTGAGGTCCTACAATGAGCAGTTCTTC. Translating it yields CASRDRGLRSYNEQFF.